The 21 T cell receptor beta chains below were found in one sample sequenced in a study of blood T cell repertoires in COVID-19. Some clones are missing from TCRdb's copy, which holds only in-frame ones; the method was immunoSEQ multiplex PCR. This table has about 150,000 clones, over 70% appearing once. Sample: peripheral blood. These receptor sequences come from a human donor in a cohort sampled during active COVID-19.

The chain has TRBV6-6 and TRBJ2-1, with D tentatively TRBD2 (10 bases). The length of the CDR3 is 20 residues. V lost 5 bases to trimming and J lost 6 bases, with 32 bases between them. The V gene's germline CDR1 is MNHNY and CDR2 SVGAGI (reference sequence). CDR3 nucleotide sequence: TGTGCCAGCAGTCCCCGGGCGCGGACAGGGGTAACTAGCGGGACCAATGAGCAGTTCTTC. Amino acids: CASSPRARTGVTSGTNEQFF.

The V and J genes are TRBV5-1 and TRBJ1-3, with 7 bases aligning to TRBD1. J was trimmed by 5 bases and V by 4 bases; bases with no gene match: 12. Germline-derived CDR1 and CDR2 are SGHRS and YFSETQ. This CDR3 is built from 16 residues. Here the CDR3 reads CASSPDYLQGRNTIYF. The DNA of the CDR3 is TGCGCCAGCAGCCCCGATTACCTACAGGGGAGAAACACCATATATTTT. The full variable domain, completed using reference TRBV5-1 and TRBJ1-3, is KAGVTQTPRYLIKTRGQQVTLSCSPISGHRSVSWYQQTPGQGLQFLFEYFSETQRNKGNFPGRFSGRQFSNSRSEMNVSTLELGDSALYLCASSPDYLQGRNTIYFGEGSWLTVV.

This clone was counted a few times. The V call is TRBV30, the J call TRBJ1-1; no clear D gene. The germline CDR1 and CDR2 sequences are GTSNPN and SVGIG (reference sequence). V shed 4 bases and J shed 5 bases, with 8 bases lying between them. This CDR3 has 11 residues. The CDR3: CAWTRGTEAFF. CDR3 nucleotides: TGTGCCTGGACGCGCGGAACTGAAGCTTTCTTT.

CDR3 DNA sequence: TGTGCCAGCAGTGGCGGGAGCTCCTACAATGAGCAGTTCTTC. Its protein product is CASSGGSSYNEQFF. V gene TRBV13 combines with J gene TRBJ2-1; 7 bases are shared with TRBD2. Germline V lookup: CDR1 PRHDT, CDR2 FYEKMQ (reference sequence). V lost 6 bases, J lost 0 bases, and 2 bases stayed unmatched. This CDR3 is built from 14 residues.

CDR3 in amino acids: CASSVGPGTSNYGYTF. The CDR3 DNA is TGTGCCAGCAGCGTAGGGCCGGGGACATCGAACTATGGCTACACCTTC. The V call is TRBV9, the J call TRBJ1-2; maybe TRBD1 (6 bases). Trimming took off 0 bases at V and 2 bases at J, with 14 bases between the two ends. The germline gives CDR1 SGDLS, CDR2 YYNGEE. The CDR3 has 16 residues.

This clone was counted between two and nine times. The chain has TRBV2 and TRBJ1-1; 8 bases are shared with TRBD1. The CDR3 sequence is 12 residues long. The V and J ends lost 8 bases and 6 bases, in that order; junction bases with no gene match: 5. The germline gives CDR1 SNHLY, CDR2 FYNNEI. CDR3 in amino acids: CASSTGAAEAFF. CDR3 nucleotide sequence: TGTGCCAGCTCGACAGGGGCGGCTGAAGCTTTCTTT.

This chain connects TRBV9 to TRBJ2-5; 8 bases are shared with TRBD1. CDR1 SGDLS and CDR2 YYNGEE come from the germline V gene. Trimming removed 5 bases from V and 5 bases from J; junction bases left unmatched: 8. This CDR3 has 14 amino acids. CDR3 loop: CASRGQGKGETQYF. Written as DNA, the CDR3 is TGTGCCAGCAGAGGACAGGGCAAAGGGGAGACCCAGTACTTC.

The gene calls are TRBV2 and TRBJ1-2; the D gene is possibly TRBD1 (5 bases). Germline V gives CDR1 SNHLY, CDR2 FYNNEI. The CDR3 has 15 amino acids. Trimming pared 6 bases from V and 4 bases from J, leaving 18 bases between. CDR3 in amino acids: CASREGSGGSYGYTF. Written as DNA, the CDR3 is TGTGCCAGCAGAGAGGGCTCGGGGGGAAGCTATGGCTACACCTTC.

The rearrangement joins TRBV18 to TRBJ2-1, with a possible D match to TRBD2 (6 bases). Trimming stripped 2 bases from V and 5 bases from J, with 13 bases between. CDR3 length: 15 residues. Germline loops: CDR1 KGHSH, CDR2 LQKENI. CDR3 sequence reads: CASSPGGTKDNEQFF. The CDR3 coding sequence is TGTGCCAGCTCACCAGGAGGGACCAAAGACAATGAGCAGTTCTTC.

This clone was observed a handful of times. The chain combines TRBV5-1 with TRBJ1-1; D uncertain. Trimming removed 0 bases at V and 4 bases at J, with 16 bases between. The length of the CDR3 is 16 residues. Per the germline V gene, CDR1 is SGHRS and CDR2 is YFSETQ. DNA for the CDR3: TGCGCCAGCAGCTTGGGAGTCTCGGGATTAGGCACTGAAGCTTTCTTT. It codes for CASSLGVSGLGTEAFF.

This chain connects TRBV4-1 to TRBJ1-5; D remains unclear. The CDR3 length is 15 residues. V was trimmed by 0 bases and J by 7 bases, leaving 13 bases between them. In germline, CDR1 is MGHRA, CDR2 YSYEKL. This CDR3 reads CASSQEESGSQPQHF. The CDR3 DNA reads as TGCGCCAGCAGCCAAGAAGAATCAGGTTCACAGCCCCAGCATTTT.

This chain uses TRBV6-5 with TRBJ2-5, with D possibly being TRBD2 (6 bases). The CDR3 totals 15 residues. Trimming left V 0 bases short and J 3 bases short, with 11 bases between. The germline V gene encodes CDR1 MNHEY and CDR2 SVGAGI. The chain's CDR3 is CASSYSGGVEETQYF. The CDR3 DNA reads TGTGCCAGCAGTTACTCTGGAGGGGTGGAAGAGACCCAGTACTTC.

J is TRBJ1-4 and V is TRBV7-2, with TRBD1 as a possible D gene (5 bases). The CDR3 sequence is 15 residues long. V lost 1 base to trimming and J lost 8 bases, with 14 bases between them. In germline, CDR1 is SGHTA, CDR2 FQGNSA. The DNA of the CDR3 is TGTGCCAGCAGCTTAGGCAGGGCGAAAAGGGAAAAACTGTTTTTT. It codes for CASSLGRAKREKLFF.

The chain is built from TRBV28 and TRBJ1-2, with TRBD1 identical over 8 bases. The CDR3 is 14 residues long. Germline V gene data show CDR1 as MDHEN and CDR2 as SYDVKM. Trimming removed 2 bases from V and 6 bases from J; junction bases left unmatched: 5. For the CDR3, the DNA is TGTGCCAGCAGTTTACAGGGGGCGCGCGATGGCTACACCTTC. Its translation is CASSLQGARDGYTF.

This chain connects TRBV6-1 to TRBJ2-2; D is perhaps TRBD1 (6 bases). Per germline, CDR1 MNHNS and CDR2 SASEGT. V lost 0 bases, J lost 1 base, and 9 bases lay in between. This CDR3 contains 16 residues. The CDR3 here is CASSEAGRGNTGELFF. In DNA form, the CDR3 reads TGTGCCAGCAGTGAAGCGGGCAGGGGGAACACCGGGGAGCTGTTTTTT.

The chain recombines TRBV27 with TRBJ1-1; TRBD1 is a possible D gene (5 bases). Germline values: CDR1 MNHEY, CDR2 SMNVEV (reference sequence). There are 14 residues in the CDR3. V dropped 3 bases and J dropped 5 bases, with 13 bases sitting between them. Here the CDR3 reads CASSLGGAETEAFF. The CDR3, as DNA: TGTGCCAGCAGTTTGGGGGGTGCCGAGACTGAAGCTTTCTTT.

In this sample, this clone turned up once. The CDR3 reads CASSTTGTANTGELFF. The DNA of the CDR3 is TGTGCCAGCAGCACAACCGGGACAGCGAACACCGGGGAGCTGTTTTTT. V gene TRBV7-8 combines with J gene TRBJ2-2, with 7 nucleotides matching TRBD1. The CDR3 is 16 residues long. With 5 bases clipped from V and 0 bases from J, the junction kept 6 bases outside the gene matches. Germline V CDR1 and CDR2: SGHVS, FQNEAQ.

CDR3 amino acids: CASSKGQNQPQHF. CDR3 nucleotides: TGTGCCAGCAGCAAGGGACAAAATCAGCCCCAGCATTTT. The chain carries TRBV6-5 and TRBJ1-5; perhaps TRBD1 as D (6 bases). The CDR3 is made up of 13 amino acids. Trimming took 6 bases from V and 4 from J, leaving 10 bases between them. CDR1 and CDR2 from the germline V gene are MNHEY and SVGAGI.

The chain employs TRBV7-8 and TRBJ2-5; D is perhaps TRBD1 (6 bases). In germline, CDR1 is SGHVS, CDR2 FQNEAQ. This CDR3 has 16 amino acids. V dropped 2 bases and J dropped 4 bases, with 17 bases sitting between them. The CDR3 region is CASSLRTQGNIETQYF. The CDR3, as DNA: TGTGCCAGCAGCTTAAGGACGCAGGGGAATATAGAGACCCAGTACTTC. Complete variable domain (other parts from reference TRBV7-8 and TRBJ2-5): GAGVSQSPRYKVAKRGQDVALRCDPISGHVSLFWYQQALGQGPEFLTYFQNEAQLDKSGLPSDRFFAERPEGSVSTLKIQRTQQEDSAVYLCASSLRTQGNIETQYFGPGTRLLVL.

The chain joins TRBV10-3 to TRBJ2-1; D is unresolved. CDR1 and CDR2 from the germline V gene are ENHRY and SYGVKD. Deletions cut 0 bases from V and 13 bases from J, with 13 bases between. This CDR3 has 13 amino acids. CDR3 residues: CAISESLDSHQFF. The CDR3 DNA reads as TGTGCCATCAGTGAGTCTCTAGATTCGCATCAGTTCTTC.

J is TRBJ1-5 and V is TRBV4-3; D is perhaps TRBD1 (5 bases). In germline, CDR1 is LGHNA, CDR2 YSLEER. The CDR3 spans 14 residues. V shed 0 bases and J shed 6 bases, with 9 bases lying between them. The CDR3 protein is CASSQERGVQPQHF. CDR3 coding DNA: TGCGCCAGCAGCCAAGAAAGGGGCGTTCAGCCCCAGCATTTT.